This is a list of T cell receptor beta chains from one sample in a study of blood T cell repertoires in COVID-19. Assay used: immunoSEQ multiplex PCR; TCRdb lists only in-frame clones, some missing. Of around 180,000 clones detected, approximately 80% appear once; the ten largest clones hold over 9.5%. The sample taken for sequencing was PBMCs or T cells enriched from blood (not recorded which). These receptors came from a man aged 45-65 years who had recovered from COVID-19. Each CDR3 is given without its conserved first and last residue. Each record gives: J gene, CDR3 length, V gene, CDR3 protein.

>TRBJ1-4|12|TRBV7-9
ASSLERGTEKLF
>TRBJ1-1|12|TRBV15
ATSRDLQGTEAF
>TRBJ1-2|13|TRBV4-3
ASSQVPHGIGGYT
>TRBJ1-5|13|TRBV7-2
ASSLATGNNQPQH
>TRBJ1-1|11|TRBV2
ASSEEPGGLAF
>TRBJ2-7|11|TRBV5-6
ASSLVQVYEQY
>TRBJ2-5|13|TRBV5-1
ASSLGSPNGETQY
>TRBJ1-1|12|TRBV4-2
ASSPEAGITEAF
>TRBJ1-1|12|TRBV29-1
SVEERRGVTEAF
>TRBJ2-3|14|TRBV10-1
ASSETSGDLTDTQY
>TRBJ1-4|13|TRBV5-4
ASSLGRTDSEKLF
>TRBJ2-3|12|TRBV5-1
ASSSAGGTDTQY
>TRBJ2-2|11|TRBV10-1
ASNGQDTGELF